This TCR beta chain was obtained from a study of tumor-infiltrating lymphocytes in oesophageal squamous cell carcinoma. TCRdb used MiXCR to reprocess the PCR reads, holding one entry per CDR3 protein. The data show some 15,000 distinct CDR3 sequences, 45% to 55% seen once. The CDR3 consists of 14 residues. Germline V gene sequence: CDR1 SGHVS, CDR2 FNYEAQ. The chain uses TRBV7-6 and TRBJ2-3; 8 bases align to TRBD1. With the DNA end fitting TRBJ2-1 better, the J assignment may be wrong. The specimen sequenced was blood. The receptor was derived from a male donor with esophageal squamous cell carcinoma. CDR3 nucleotide sequence: TGTGCCAGCAGCTTGGAGACAGGGGCCGGGACCCAGTTCTTC. Amino acid sequence: CASSLETGAGTQFF.